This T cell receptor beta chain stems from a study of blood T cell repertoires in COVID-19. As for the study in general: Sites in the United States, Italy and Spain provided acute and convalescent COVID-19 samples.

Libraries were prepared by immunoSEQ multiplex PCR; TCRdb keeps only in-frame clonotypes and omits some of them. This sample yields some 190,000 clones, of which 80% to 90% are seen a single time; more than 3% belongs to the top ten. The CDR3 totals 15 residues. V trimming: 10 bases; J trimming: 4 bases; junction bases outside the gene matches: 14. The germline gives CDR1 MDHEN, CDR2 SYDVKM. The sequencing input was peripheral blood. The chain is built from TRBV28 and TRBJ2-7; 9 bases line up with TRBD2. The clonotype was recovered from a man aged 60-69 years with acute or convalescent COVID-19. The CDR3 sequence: CATTPGGSGSYEQYF. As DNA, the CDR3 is TGTGCCACTACCCCGGGGGGTAGCGGGAGTTACGAGCAGTACTTC.